The 13 T cell receptor beta chains reported below all come from one sample, sequenced in a study of blood T cell repertoires in COVID-19. Here immunoSEQ multiplex PCR was the method, and the copy in TCRdb shows in-frame clones only, minus some. The table lists under 300,000 clones, roughly 82% of them singletons. Sequenced material: peripheral blood. These receptor sequences come from a woman aged 40 to 50 who had recovered from COVID-19.

The chain combines TRBV4-3 with TRBJ2-7; D perhaps matches TRBD2 (5 bases). Per the germline V gene, CDR1 is LGHNA and CDR2 is YSLEER. V lost 0 bases, J lost 4 bases, and 10 bases lay in between. This CDR3 contains 14 residues. For the CDR3, the DNA is TGCGCCAGCAGCCAAGAGCGGGTGAGGTACGAGCAGTACTTC. Residues: CASSQERVRYEQYF.

In regard to this clone: The junction departs from germline at one end; a sequencing error may be responsible. The rearrangement joins TRBV7-7 to TRBJ1-1, with D possibly TRBD1 on 5 matching bases. This CDR3 spans 13 amino acids. Per germline, CDR1 SSHAT and CDR2 FNYEAQ (reference sequence). The CDR3: CASSPNRGGVAFF. In DNA form, the CDR3 reads TGTGCTAGCAGCCCGAATCGGGGCGGGGTGGCTTTCTTT.

The chain combines TRBV7-9 with TRBJ2-3; perhaps TRBD1 as D (6 bases). Germline lookup yields CDR1 SEHNR and CDR2 FQNEAQ (reference sequence). V lost 3 bases, J lost 1 base, and 11 bases lay in between. CDR3 length equals 15 residues. The CDR3 is CASSLEQGGTDTQYF. The CDR3 DNA follows: TGTGCCAGCAGCTTGGAACAGGGAGGCACAGATACGCAGTATTTT.

The chain is built from TRBV10-3 and TRBJ1-2, with TRBD1 as a possible D gene (6 bases). Trimming shortened V by 4 bases and J by 6 bases, and 21 bases separated the two germline ends. Germline loops: CDR1 ENHRY, CDR2 SYGVKD. CDR3 size: 16 residues. The DNA for the CDR3 is TGTGCCATCAGTGGACAGGCAGGCTTAAACGCGCATGGCTACACCTTC. Protein product: CAISGQAGLNAHGYTF.

The genes are TRBV18 and TRBJ1-1; D ambiguous. The ends were cut back, 1 base at V and 4 bases at J, with 13 bases in the middle. This CDR3 contains 15 residues. CDR1 and CDR2 (germline): KGHSH, LQKENI. DNA of the CDR3: TGTGCCAGCTCACCACGGGAGGGATTCATCACTGAAGCTTTCTTT. Its translation: CASSPREGFITEAFF.

The genes are TRBV6-6 and TRBJ2-3; 13 bases fit TRBD2. V trimming: 8 bases; J trimming: 2 bases; junction bases outside the gene matches: 7. The germline CDR1 and CDR2 sequences are MNHNY and SVGAGI (reference sequence). The CDR3 consists of 16 residues. CDR3 in DNA: TGTGCCAGCGCATACGGGACTAGCGGGGACACAGATACGCAGTATTTT. This sequence encodes CASAYGTSGDTDTQYF.

V gene TRBV6-2 or TRBV6-3 combines with J gene TRBJ2-4; D is undetermined. V shed 0 bases and J shed 0 bases, with 9 bases lying between them. Germline CDR1 and CDR2: MNHEY and SVGEGT. This CDR3 is built from 16 residues. The CDR3 DNA sequence: TGTGCCAGCAGTTACTCGCCCGGAGAAGCCAAAAACATTCAGTACTTC. Protein product: CASSYSPGEAKNIQYF.

The chain recombines TRBV14 with TRBJ1-1; 11 nucleotides align to TRBD1. The germline gives CDR1 SGHDN, CDR2 FVKESK. This CDR3 is 18 amino acids long. The J segment lost 6 bases and the V segment lost 0 bases, leaving 12 bases of the junction unmatched. The CDR3 DNA follows: TGTGCCAGCAGCCAAGATCCGGGACAGGGGGAAATTGTGGCTGAAGCTTTCTTT. Residues: CASSQDPGQGEIVAEAFF.

J is TRBJ1-5 and V is TRBV6-5; no definite D call. CDR1 MNHEY and CDR2 SVGAGI come from the germline V gene. This CDR3 is 14 amino acids long. Trimming took 6 bases from V and 2 from J, leaving 11 bases between them. CDR3 nucleotides: TGTGCCAGCAGGCCTACTATGGGCAATCAGCCCCAGCATTTT. It yields the protein CASRPTMGNQPQHF.

The gene calls are TRBV27 and TRBJ2-7, with TRBD1 as a possible D gene (6 bases). V dropped 8 bases and J dropped 0 bases, with 14 bases sitting between them. Germline V gene sequence: CDR1 MNHEY, CDR2 SMNVEV (reference sequence). CDR3 length: 14 amino acids. The CDR3 DNA follows: TGTGCCAGCCAGGACAGCGTCCTCTCCTACGAGCAGTACTTC. Protein: CASQDSVLSYEQYF.

J is TRBJ1-6 and V is TRBV7-2; D perhaps matches TRBD1 (5 bases). Trimming shortened V by 5 bases and J by 10 bases, and 15 bases separated the two germline ends. Germline V gene sequence: CDR1 SGHTA, CDR2 FQGNSA. CDR3 length: 14 residues. CDR3 in amino acids: CASSIIGDRSPLHF. The DNA for the CDR3 is TGTGCCAGCAGCATTATAGGGGATCGGTCACCCCTCCACTTT.

The rearrangement joins TRBV19 to TRBJ1-2, with D possibly being TRBD1 (5 bases). Germline V gene sequence: CDR1 LNHDA, CDR2 SQIVND (reference sequence). The CDR3 totals 12 residues. V was cut by 3 bases and J by 5 bases, with 7 bases left in between. The CDR3 spells CASSMEGYGYTF. The CDR3 bases are TGTGCCAGTAGTATGGAGGGGTATGGCTACACCTTC. The whole variable domain, remainder taken from reference TRBV19 and TRBJ1-2, is DGGITQSPKYLFRKEGQNVTLSCEQNLNHDAMYWYRQDPGQGLRLIYYSQIVNDFQKGDIAEGYSVSREKKESFPLTVTSAQKNPTAFYLCASSMEGYGYTFGSGTRLTVV.

The rearrangement joins TRBV12-5 to TRBJ2-3, with D possibly being TRBD1 (6 bases). CDR1 and CDR2 (germline): LGHNT, FRNRAP. V lost 0 bases and J lost 2, with 9 bases in between. CDR3 size: 15 residues. CDR3 in amino acids: CASGLVAGATDTQYF. The CDR3 region has the DNA TGTGCTAGTGGTTTGGTGGCAGGGGCCACAGATACGCAGTATTTT.